What follows are 29 T cell receptor beta chains derived from one specimen sequenced in a study of identical twins. TCRdb used MiXCR to reprocess the 5' RACE reads, holding one entry per CDR3 protein. The repertoire consists of hundreds of thousands of distinct CDR3 sequences, with 5.5% to 6.5% occurring once and the leading ten covering 1.5% to 2%. The sequenced sample was naive T cells sorted from blood. The source of these receptors is a man between 18 and 29 years old in good health.

The chain recombines TRBV10-3 with TRBJ1-1; D is uncertain. The germline CDR1 and CDR2 sequences are ENHRY and SYGVKD. V lost 4 bases, J lost 1 base, and 1 base lay in between. This CDR3 is 11 amino acids long. CDR3 DNA sequence: TGTGCCATCAGTGGGAACACTGAAGCTTTCTTT. It yields the protein CAISGNTEAFF.

This clonotype was seen a handful of times. V and J are TRBV19 and TRBJ2-1; the D gene is possibly TRBD2 (11 bases). V was trimmed by 6 bases and J by 5 bases, leaving 32 bases between them. CDR1 LNHDA and CDR2 SQIVND come from the germline V gene (reference sequence). The CDR3 is 20 residues long. DNA for the CDR3: TGTGCCAGTAGGCCCGGGACAGGGGTTAGCGGGAGGGTTTATAACAATGAGCAGTTCTTC. It translates to CASRPGTGVSGRVYNNEQFF.

This clonotype was observed at least ten times. The rearrangement uses TRBV7-9 and TRBJ2-3; D unresolved. The CDR3 covers 16 residues. Between the trimmed V and J ends, which lost 3 bases and 0 bases, there was a span of 13 bases. Germline values: CDR1 SEHNR, CDR2 FQNEAQ (reference sequence). CDR3 sequence (DNA): TGTGCCAGCAGCTTTCTCTCGGAGCGAAGCACAGATACGCAGTATTTT. As protein: CASSFLSERSTDTQYF.

The chain is built from TRBV29-1 and TRBJ2-1; D gene unclear. CDR1 and CDR2 (germline): SQVTM, ANQGSEA. The CDR3 spans 11 residues. With 5 bases removed from V and 5 bases from J, the gap between germline ends came to 7 bases. The chain's CDR3 is CSVNSDNEQFF. In DNA form, the CDR3 reads TGCAGCGTTAACTCAGACAATGAGCAGTTCTTC.

This clonotype was seen repeatedly, ten times or more. V usage is TRBV9 and J usage is TRBJ2-1; perhaps TRBD2 as D (6 bases). Germline V gene sequence: CDR1 SGDLS, CDR2 YYNGEE. V shed 4 bases and J shed 9 bases, with 14 bases lying between them. The CDR3 is 13 amino acids. The CDR3 region has the DNA TGTGCCAGCAGCCGAGGACTGGGGGGTGAGCAGTTCTTC. Its translation: CASSRGLGGEQFF.

The chain joins TRBV14 to TRBJ1-1; D is uncertain. The CDR3 covers 13 residues. In germline, CDR1 is SGHDN, CDR2 FVKESK. V was cut by 1 base and J by 11 bases, with 14 bases left in between. The CDR3 reads CASSQAGEGWAFF. For the CDR3, the DNA is TGTGCCAGCAGCCAAGCCGGGGAAGGCTGGGCTTTCTTT.

This clonotype was seen a handful of times. V is TRBV12-3 or TRBV12-4 and J is TRBJ1-3, with a tentative D call TRBD1 (6 bases). The ends were cut back, 7 bases at V and 0 bases at J, with 22 bases in the middle. The CDR3 sequence is 18 residues long. For the CDR3, the DNA is TGTGCCAGCACCTGGCAGGGGCTCGATTCAAGCTCTGGAAACACCATATATTTT. The encoded protein is CASTWQGLDSSSGNTIYF.

This clonotype appeared many times. V gene TRBV27 combines with J gene TRBJ2-2; 9 bases are a match to TRBD2. Germline values: CDR1 MNHEY, CDR2 SMNVEV (reference sequence). The trim removed 0 bases at V and 0 bases at J, leaving 2 bases unmatched. This CDR3 contains 17 residues. CDR3 amino acids: CASSLSPSGTNTGELFF. For the CDR3, the DNA is TGTGCCAGCAGTTTATCACCTAGCGGGACGAACACCGGGGAGCTGTTTTTT.

The J gene is TRBJ2-7, the V gene TRBV6-1; 9 positions match TRBD2. The CDR3 is 16 amino acids. Germline assignment: CDR1 MNHNS and CDR2 SASEGT. V was pared by 7 bases and J by 0 bases, with 10 bases of the junction left unmatched. This CDR3 reads CASIGLAGSLSYEQYF. Written as DNA, the CDR3 is TGTGCCAGCATCGGGCTAGCGGGATCACTCTCCTACGAGCAGTACTTC.

This clonotype was counted at least ten times. The chain combines TRBV5-1 with TRBJ2-3; 14 bases map to TRBD2. Germline trimming cut 3 bases from V and 3 bases from J; bases unmatched to any gene: 3. Germline V gene sequence: CDR1 SGHRS, CDR2 YFSETQ. The CDR3 covers 16 residues. The CDR3 here is CASSSGTSGSTDTQYF. The CDR3 coding sequence is TGCGCCAGCAGCTCCGGGACTAGCGGGAGTACAGATACGCAGTATTTT.

In this sample, this clonotype turned up many times. The rearrangement joins TRBV29-1 to TRBJ2-7; D not resolved. The CDR3 spans 12 residues. V was trimmed by 6 bases and J by 3 bases, leaving 12 bases between them. The V gene's germline CDR1 is SQVTM and CDR2 ANQGSEA. The CDR3 nucleotides are TGCAGCGTAACCGACGGTTACTACGAGCAGTACGTC. Protein: CSVTDGYYEQYV.

The chain has TRBV7-9 and TRBJ2-1; 8 nucleotides match TRBD2. The junction had 10 bases not matched to a gene; V was cut back by 2 bases and J by 4 bases. The CDR3 contains 17 residues. Germline V gene lookup returns CDR1 SEHNR and CDR2 FQNEAQ (reference sequence). For the CDR3, the DNA is TGTGCCAGCAGCTTACCGGACTCGGGAGGGTCTTACAATGAGCAGTTCTTC. This translates into CASSLPDSGGSYNEQFF.

The table lists this clonotype with many counts. This chain uses TRBV20-1 with TRBJ2-2; 8 bases agree with TRBD1. The germline gives CDR1 DFQATT, CDR2 SNEGSKA (reference sequence). CDR3 length: 15 residues. Unmatched junction bases numbered 9, after V lost 1 base and J lost 8 bases. The CDR3 DNA reads as TGCAGTGCTAGAGCGAGGACAGGGTTGGGTGGGGAGCTGTTTTTT. It is translated as CSARARTGLGGELFF.

In its sample, this clonotype was seen many times. This chain joins TRBV5-4 and TRBJ2-5, with a possible D match to TRBD1 (5 bases). The germline gives CDR1 SGHNT, CDR2 YYREEE (reference sequence). V was pared by 4 bases and J by 5 bases, with 18 bases between. CDR3 length: 15 residues. CDR3 loop: CASSTDLEDTETQYF. In DNA form, the CDR3 reads TGTGCCAGCAGCACGGACCTCGAGGACACCGAGACCCAGTACTTC.

Only a few counts were recorded for this clonotype. V is TRBV7-2 and J is TRBJ2-1, with 7 nucleotides matching TRBD2. CDR1 and CDR2 from the germline V gene are SGHTA and FQGNSA. The CDR3 sequence is 14 residues long. With V trimmed by 1 base and J by 12 bases, 9 bases remained unmatched. CDR3 amino acids: CASSLGGTRGGQFF. Here the CDR3 DNA reads TGTGCCAGCAGCTTAGGAGGGACTCGCGGGGGGCAGTTCTTC.

This clonotype was picked up many times. CDR3 loop: CASSVGGFSNQPQHF. The CDR3 nucleotides are TGTGCCAGCAGCGTAGGAGGGTTTAGCAATCAGCCCCAGCATTTT. This chain links TRBV9 with TRBJ1-5; D gene ambiguous. Between the trimmed V and J ends, which lost 0 bases and 0 bases, there was a span of 7 bases. Germline V gene lookup returns CDR1 SGDLS and CDR2 YYNGEE. This CDR3 comprises 15 residues.

This clonotype was detected many times. The gene calls are TRBV7-3 and TRBJ2-2; 8 nucleotides line up with TRBD2. The germline V gene encodes CDR1 SGHTA and CDR2 FQGTGA. The ends lost 5 bases at V and 1 base at J; junction bases unmatched: 9. The CDR3 contains 17 residues. The CDR3 bases are TGTGCCAGCAGCCTACCGGTGGCGGGAGGGAACACCGGGGAGCTGTTTTTT. Protein product: CASSLPVAGGNTGELFF. Full variable domain (outside the CDR3, taken from reference TRBV7-3 and TRBJ2-2): GAGVSQTPSNKVTEKGKYVELRCDPISGHTALYWYRQSLGQGPEFLIYFQGTGAADDSGLPNDRFFAVRPEGSVSTLKIQRTERGDSAVYLCASSLPVAGGNTGELFFGEGSRLTVL.

The chain joins TRBV30 to TRBJ1-5; the D is unclear. Germline assignment: CDR1 GTSNPN and CDR2 SVGIG (reference sequence). The CDR3 covers 14 residues. Between the trimmed V and J ends, which lost 3 bases and 0 bases, there was a span of 9 bases. Here the CDR3 reads CAWSGGNSNQPQHF. The CDR3 DNA is TGTGCCTGGAGCGGTGGAAATAGCAATCAGCCCCAGCATTTT.

CDR3 residues: CASRRSRGQGVEGYTF. The DNA for the CDR3 is TGTGCCAGCAGGAGATCGCGGGGACAGGGGGTGGAGGGCTACACCTTC. The chain recombines TRBV6-1 with TRBJ1-2; 11 bases match TRBD1. The CDR3 consists of 16 residues. Per germline, CDR1 MNHNS and CDR2 SASEGT. The V segment lost 6 bases and the J segment 8 bases; nucleotides outside the gene matches: 14.

This clonotype has a handful of counts. V and J are TRBV3-1 and TRBJ2-1; TRBD2 matches at 11 bases. The germline V gene has CDR1 LGHDT and CDR2 YNNKEL (reference sequence). Unmatched junction bases numbered 6, after V lost 0 bases and J lost 8 bases. This CDR3 comprises 16 residues. As DNA, the CDR3 is TGTGCCAGCAGCCAAGAACAACTAGCGGGAGACGATGAGCAGTTCTTC. Translation: CASSQEQLAGDDEQFF.

There are many counts of this clonotype. The V and J genes are TRBV10-3 and TRBJ2-7, with 8 positions matching TRBD1. The CDR3 runs to 15 residues. With V trimmed by 4 bases and J by 3 bases, 8 bases remained unmatched. Germline V gene sequence: CDR1 ENHRY, CDR2 SYGVKD. As DNA, the CDR3 is TGTGCCATCAGTGGGGGGACAGGCTCCTACTACGAGCAGTACGTC. It translates to CAISGGTGSYYEQYV.

This clonotype was observed many times. The rearrangement joins TRBV2 to TRBJ2-3; D unresolved. The V end was cut by 2 bases, the J end by 9 bases, with 12 bases between. Germline CDR1 is SNHLY and CDR2 is FYNNEI. CDR3 length equals 13 residues. The CDR3 loop is CASSESDGLTQYF. In DNA form, the CDR3 reads TGTGCCAGCAGTGAAAGTGACGGCCTCACGCAGTATTTT.

In regard to this clonotype: In this CDR3 the conserved last residue, phenylalanine or tryptophan, is missing, so a read error is likely. The CDR3 bases are TGCAGCGTCGCCGGGACACCGGGCGCCTACGAGCAGTACCTC. Encoded protein: CSVAGTPGAYEQYL. The V and J genes are TRBV29-1 and TRBJ2-7; perhaps TRBD1 as D (6 bases). This CDR3 has 14 residues. Germline V gives CDR1 SQVTM, CDR2 ANQGSEA. V lost 6 bases and J lost 2, with 17 bases in between.

This clonotype was seen only a few times. Its ends do not fully match the called genes, so a read error is possible. The rearrangement links TRBV5-6 to TRBJ2-1; D uncertain. CDR1 SGHDT and CDR2 YYEEEE come from the germline V gene. The CDR3 length is 13 residues. CDR3 region: CASSHTSGSIGLF. CDR3 sequence (DNA): TGTGCCAGCAGCCACACCTCCGGGTCCATTGGGCTCTTC.

This clonotype was observed a few times. This rearrangement joins TRBV7-9 to TRBJ2-7; 10 positions match TRBD2. The V and J ends lost 5 bases and 3 bases, in that order; junction bases with no gene match: 7. Germline V CDR1 and CDR2: SEHNR, FQNEAQ (reference sequence). The CDR3 covers 15 residues. This chain's CDR3 is CASSPSGSPRYEQYF. Written as DNA, the CDR3 is TGTGCCAGCAGCCCTAGCGGGAGCCCTCGCTACGAGCAGTACTTC.

The table lists this clonotype with many counts. V gene TRBV27 combines with J gene TRBJ2-7; either TRBD1 or TRBD2 may supply D (5 bases each). Germline assignment: CDR1 MNHEY and CDR2 SMNVEV (reference sequence). Trimming removed 4 bases at V and 3 bases at J, with 19 bases between. The length of the CDR3 is 16 residues. CDR3 region: CASSSIPPGPHYEQYF. CDR3 coding DNA: TGTGCCAGCAGTTCGATCCCCCCGGGACCACACTACGAGCAGTACTTC.

This clonotype was counted a few times. The chain is built from TRBV3-1 and TRBJ2-3; D unclear. The ends were cut back, 3 bases at V and 4 bases at J, with 11 bases in the middle. The CDR3 consists of 14 residues. Germline V gene sequence: CDR1 LGHDT, CDR2 YNNKEL (reference sequence). Written as DNA, the CDR3 is TGTGCCAGCAGCCATTTAGCCTACCCAGATACGCAGTATTTT. Translation gives CASSHLAYPDTQYF.

This clonotype turned up a few times. The CDR3, as DNA: TGCAGCGTTGATCGGGGGAGCACAGATACGCAGTATTTT. This codes for CSVDRGSTDTQYF. This chain uses TRBV29-1 with TRBJ2-3, with D maybe TRBD2 (6 bases). Germline CDR1 is SQVTM and CDR2 is ANQGSEA. The CDR3 is made up of 13 amino acids. The V end lost 3 bases, the J end lost 0 bases, and 7 bases lay between the germline ends.

In this sample, this clonotype turned up many times. The chain carries TRBV29-1 and TRBJ2-3; TRBD1 matches at 9 bases. The ends lost 1 base at V and 6 bases at J; junction bases unmatched: 17. The CDR3 is 18 amino acids. CDR1 and CDR2 from the germline V gene are SQVTM and ANQGSEA. The CDR3 loop is CSVEAGPLPGQGSDTQYF. DNA of the CDR3: TGCAGCGTTGAAGCTGGGCCCCTTCCGGGACAGGGAAGCGATACGCAGTATTTT.